A selection of T cell receptor beta chains follows, all from one sample in a study of blood T cell repertoires in COVID-19. The table came from immunoSEQ multiplex PCR; TCRdb's copy has only in-frame clones and leaves some out. The table records 150,000 to 170,000 clones, around four fifths of them present only once. Input material: PBMCs or T cells enriched from blood (not recorded which). The receptors here all came from a man aged 45-65 years who had recovered from COVID-19. Each CDR3 is given with its conserved first and last residue. D genes are given only for firm matches. Not every row has a clone size; where given, it reads once, few, many or a size class.

>TRBV19|.|TRBJ2-3|TRBD2
TGTGCCAGTAGTGTCGGACTAGCGCCGAGCACAGATACGCAGTATTTT
CASSVGLAPSTDTQYF
>TRBV5-6|few|TRBJ2-1|TRBD1
TGTGCCAGCAGCTTGGTAGGACAGGGCTACAATGAGCAGTTCTTC
CASSLVGQGYNEQFF
>TRBV6-1|.|TRBJ2-1|.
TGTGCCAGCAGTGAAGCAGGGGTGGATGAGCAGTTCTTC
CASSEAGVDEQFF
>TRBV5-1|.|TRBJ1-6|TRBD1
TGCGCCAGCAGCTCCACAGGGGATAATTCACCCCTCCACTTT
CASSSTGDNSPLHF
>TRBV27|once|TRBJ1-1|TRBD1
TGTGCCAGCAGCCGGGACAGGGGTAACACTGAAGCTTTCTTT
CASSRDRGNTEAFF
>TRBV2|once|TRBJ2-1|.
TGTGCCAGCAGTGGAGGTTTCGGAGGGTTGGGCAATGAGCAGTTCTTC
CASSGGFGGLGNEQFF
>TRBV2|.|TRBJ2-3|.
TGTGCCAGCACCGAACTAGCTCGGGCAGATACGCAGTATTTT
CASTELARADTQYF
>TRBV2|.|TRBJ2-1|.
TGTGCCAGCAGTGAAGCGCTTCATCTTGTGAGCTCCTACAATGAGCAGTTCTTC
CASSEALHLVSSYNEQFF
>TRBV6-4|.|TRBJ2-1|.
TGTGCCAGCAGTGATGGCGAAGAGGGTTACAATGAGCAGTTCTTC
CASSDGEEGYNEQFF
>TRBV6-5|few|TRBJ2-3|TRBD2
TGTGCCAGCAGTTACTCCGGGACTAGCGGTTCGGATACGCAGTATTTT
CASSYSGTSGSDTQYF
>TRBV4-2|.|TRBJ2-3|TRBD1
TGTGCCAGCAGCCAAGATGGGTTGAGGGGGCAGCGCACAGATACGCAGTATTTT
CASSQDGLRGQRTDTQYF
>TRBV30|.|TRBJ1-6|TRBD1
TGTGCCTGGAGTGGCCCACAGGGGTACGGTAATTCACCCCTCCACTTT
CAWSGPQGYGNSPLHF
>TRBV10-3|.|TRBJ2-2|.
TGTGCCATCAGTGTATCATCAGGGGACGCCCCTTGGAACACCGGGGAGCTGTTTTTT
CAISVSSGDAPWNTGELFF
>TRBV5-1|.|TRBJ1-2|TRBD1
TGCGCCAGCAGGGGGGGACAGGGATGGAGTGGCTACACCTTC
CASRGGQGWSGYTF
>TRBV11-2|few|TRBJ1-6|.
TGTGCCAGCAGCTTAGTGGGAAGGGGGAATTCACCCCTCCACTTT
CASSLVGRGNSPLHF
>TRBV15|.|TRBJ1-4|TRBD1
TGTGCCACCAGCGGAAACGGACAGGGATATGAAAAACTGTTTTTT
CATSGNGQGYEKLFF
>TRBV11-3|.|TRBJ2-3|TRBD2
TGTGCCAGCAGCCCCAGAACTAGCGGGGGGGCCGGAGATACGCAGTATTTT
CASSPRTSGGAGDTQYF
>TRBV5-1|.|TRBJ1-1|.
TGCGCCAGCAGCCCAACAGGGCTAATGAACACTGAAGCTTTCTTT
CASSPTGLMNTEAFF
>TRBV4-1|.|TRBJ2-1|.
TGCGCCAGCAGCCAAGTCCTTAGAGAAGAGCAGTTCTTC
CASSQVLREEQFF
>TRBV24-1|once|TRBJ2-1|TRBD2
TGTGCCACCAGTGAAGCCGGGACTAGCGGCTACAATGAGCAGTTCTTC
CATSEAGTSGYNEQFF
>TRBV29-1|.|TRBJ2-5|TRBD1
TGCAGCGTTGGGACAGGGGGGCGAGAGACCCAGTACTTC
CSVGTGGRETQYF
>TRBV18|.|TRBJ1-4|.
TGTGCCAGCTCACCCCAAGGAGGGGATGAAAAACTGTTTTTT
CASSPQGGDEKLFF
>TRBV9|.|TRBJ2-5|.
TGTGCCAGCAGCGTAGGGGCCCAAGAGACCCAGTACTTC
CASSVGAQETQYF
>TRBV12-3/TRBV12-4|.|TRBJ2-2|.
TGTGCCAGCAGGGAGGGTACCGGGGAGCTGTTTTTT
CASREGTGELFF
>TRBV6-5|few|TRBJ2-7|TRBD1
TGTGCCAGCAGTCGCACGACAGGGATGAACGAGCAGTACTTC
CASSRTTGMNEQYF
>TRBV4-2|.|TRBJ1-2|TRBD1
TGTGCCAGCAGCCAATCGGGACAGGCCTATGGCTACACCTTC
CASSQSGQAYGYTF
>TRBV5-1|.|TRBJ2-1|TRBD2
TGCGCCAGCAGACGTAGCGGGGGTACGAGGAATGAGCAGTTCTTC
CASRRSGGTRNEQFF
>TRBV19|.|TRBJ1-5|.
TGTGCCAGTAGTATGATAGATAATCAGCCCCAGCATTTT
CASSMIDNQPQHF
>TRBV30|.|TRBJ2-3|.
TGTGCCTGGAGTAAGGGGACTCCCCCGTATACGCAGTATTTT
CAWSKGTPPYTQYF
>TRBV10-3|.|TRBJ1-6|.
TGTGCCCTCTCCCGGGACATCAGTTCACCCCTCCACTTT
CALSRDISSPLHF
>TRBV7-2|once|TRBJ1-1|.
TGTGCCAGCACCCTCACAGGATTCCCTGCAGCTTTCTTT
CASTLTGFPAAFF
>TRBV7-2|.|TRBJ2-7|TRBD2
TGTGCCAGCAGCTTCACTTCCGGGGGGAAATACGAGCAGTACTTC
CASSFTSGGKYEQYF
>TRBV12-3/TRBV12-4|.|TRBJ1-1|.
TGTGCCAGCAGTTTACCCAGGGCAGGTGAAGCTTTCTTT
CASSLPRAGEAFF
>TRBV15|once|TRBJ1-1|.
TGTGCCACCAGCAGAGATGGCAGGAACACTGAAGCTTTCTTT
CATSRDGRNTEAFF
>TRBV7-2|.|TRBJ1-6|.
TGTGCCAGCAGCTTACCGAGCAATTCACCCCTCCACTTT
CASSLPSNSPLHF
>TRBV9|.|TRBJ2-5|TRBD2
TGTGCCAGCAGCCCGCGACCGGGGGGATATCAAGAGACCCAGTACTTC
CASSPRPGGYQETQYF
>TRBV19|.|TRBJ1-3|.
TGTGCCAGTAGTATTTCATCTGGGAGAACTGGAAACACCATATATTTT
CASSISSGRTGNTIYF
>TRBV4-3|.|TRBJ2-2|TRBD2
TGCGCCAGCAGCCAAGCCCTCCGCAGCGGGGGGTCGAACACCGGGGAGCTGTTTTTT
CASSQALRSGGSNTGELFF
>TRBV18|.|TRBJ1-6|TRBD1
TGTGCCAGCTTCGGACAGGGGGCTATACCCCTCCACTTT
CASFGQGAIPLHF
>TRBV7-9|few|TRBJ1-6|TRBD1
TGTGCCAGCAGCCCCAAAAGCGACAGGGGCCACTGGAATTCACCCCTCCACTTT
CASSPKSDRGHWNSPLHF
>TRBV4-1|.|TRBJ1-5|TRBD1
TGCGCCAGCAGCCAAGACGACAGGGTCAATCAGCCCCAGCATTTT
CASSQDDRVNQPQHF
>TRBV7-6|once|TRBJ2-3|TRBD2
TGTGCCAGCAGCTTAATAGCACTAGCGGGAACAGATACGCAGTATTTT
CASSLIALAGTDTQYF
>TRBV5-1|.|TRBJ2-1|.
TGCGCCAGCAGCTTGGCCCCGGGGAATGAGCAGTTCTTC
CASSLAPGNEQFF
>TRBV4-1|.|TRBJ2-5|TRBD2
TGCGCCAGCAGCCCCCGGCTAGCGGGGGGGCAAGAGACCCAGTACTTC
CASSPRLAGGQETQYF
>TRBV11-3|.|TRBJ1-2|TRBD1
TGTGCCAGCAACCCCTTGACAGGGGGCGTCGATGGCTACACCTTC
CASNPLTGGVDGYTF
>TRBV30|.|TRBJ1-5|.
TGTGCCTGGAGTGTGTCGGGAGACCAGCCCCAGCATTTT
CAWSVSGDQPQHF